This paragraph reports one T cell receptor beta chain. Its binding antigen is unknown. Per-base quality was not reported, and no clone a single base away is much larger than it. The data were taken from a study of blood T cell repertoires in COVID-19 (dated by TCRdb to 2018 to 2020). Regarding the research as a whole: Collaborator samples came from the United States, Italy and Spain and covered acute and convalescent phases of COVID-19. The prospective study material was composed of cDNA or gDNA derived from T cells, B-cell-depleted T cells, or PBMCs. Deeply sampled blood TCRbeta repertoires from subjects exposed to, actively infected with, or recovered from COVID-19 were included in the dataset. The repertoires were released in a freely available public database intended as a resource for research on the immune response to SARS-CoV-2. Samples came from the ongoing ImmuneRACE study (first 160 participants) plus 1,254 subjects from 6 global collaborators. The sample metadata nearly always contained a de-identified subject ID, COVID-19 status, age in years and sex. HLA class I and class II types, where available, came from metadata supplied by the sample provider rather than from assay-based typing. General study outcomes and caveats: The amount of clinical and demographic metadata varied by source and participant and was provided uncurated.

TCRbeta CDR3 regions were amplified from genomic DNA by means of the immunoSEQ Assay, a bias-controlled multiplex PCR. Turning to the authors' computational methods: Nucleated cell counts per sample were estimated from amplification of reference gene primers within the assay. To quantify the absolute abundance of each unique TCRbeta CDR3 rearrangement, sequence reads were collapsed and filtered. For each sample, productive Simpson clonality was calculated by taking the square root of Simpson's diversity index across productive rearrangements. What TCRdb holds here is the immuneACCESS table cut down to in-frame rearrangements. Part of the clones is not present; checked against another copy, under half of the missing clones reflect an unresolved V gene, and the others are unexplained. The V and J calls and the clone size are those of that table, but D and trimming were determined from the DNA. In this sample the table shows 55,000 to 80,000 clones, over 65% of which occur a single time. The biggest ten clones account for roughly 0.83% of the sample.

The collaborating institutions used their own protocols to collect whole blood in K2EDTA tubes. For TCRbeta analysis, collaborators shipped samples in one of three forms: frozen whole blood, isolated PBMCs, or DNA extracted from either of those sample types. This clonotype was sampled from a woman in her 70s with acute or convalescent COVID-19. The sequenced material came from peripheral blood.

The CDR3 amino acid sequence is: CASRDSGVSGGYTF. The sequenced DNA: TGTGCCAGCAGAGATTCAGGGGTTTCGGGTGGCTACACCTTC. Recombination connected TRBV2 to TRBJ1-2, and TRBD1 may be the D gene, going by 6 matching bases. The CDR3 has 14 amino acids, counting the end cysteine and phenylalanine. The DNA shown is the 42-base CDR3, in frame from base 1. Deletion took 6 bases off V and 7 bases off J, with a span of 18 bases between the germline ends. In the germline V gene, CDR1 corresponds to SNHLY and CDR2 to FYNNEI.